Detailed here is one T cell receptor (beta chain). As yet, its antigen is unknown. Generated by immunoSEQ multiplex PCR, the TCRdb table keeps only in-frame clones and is missing some. The sample has 14,000 or so clones; 65% to 70% are singletons. Before and after PD-1 blockade, biopsies were collected from the same primary tumor site. Squamous cell carcinoma tissue after treatment was collected an average of 31 days into therapy. This entry belongs to a study of T cells in tumors after PD-1 blockade. Points from the study as a whole: Peripheral recruitment is suggested, as some novel exhausted tumor clones were in pre-treatment blood.

This CDR3 is built from 14 residues. In germline, CDR1 is MNHNY, CDR2 SVGAGI (reference sequence). V shed 10 bases and J shed 0 bases, with 14 bases lying between them. V usage is TRBV6-6 and J usage is TRBJ2-3; D perhaps matches TRBD2 (6 bases). The sample in question was tumor tissue, obtained after anti-PD-1 treatment. This TCR was sampled from a human donor with cutaneous squamous cell carcinoma. DNA for the CDR3: TGTGCCACCCGAATAGCGGCTAGCACAGATACGCAGTATTTT. Translated, it gives CATRIAASTDTQYF.